This TCR beta chain stems from a study of OX40 agonist ivuxolimab in advanced cancers. Assay: immunoSEQ multiplex PCR; the TCRdb copy retains only in-frame clones and omits some. The sample lists roughly 81,000 clones, 94% occurring once. Comment on this clone: The antigen is unknown.

The CDR3 runs to 13 residues. Trimming shortened V by 4 bases and J by 2 bases, and 9 bases separated the two germline ends. Germline V gives CDR1 LNHDA, CDR2 SQIVND (reference sequence). Points from the study as a whole: Clonal expansion by week 6 occurred in CD4+ and CD8+ blood T cells (at 0.1 to 3.0 mg/kg).

The chain carries TRBV19 and TRBJ2-7, with a tentative D call TRBD2 (5 bases). The source is an adult with an advanced solid tumor such as melanoma, head and neck, liver or kidney cancer. This sample comprised CD4+ or CD8+ T cells sorted from blood, obtained in a trial of the OX40 agonist ivuxolimab. DNA for the CDR3: TGTGCCAGTAGTAGCGGGCCTGCCTACGAGCAGTACTTC. It translates to CASSSGPAYEQYF.